Below, one T cell receptor (beta chain) is given with its context. Judged by its sample share, this clone qualifies as medium-sized (0.01 to 0.1%). It lacks a known antigen. No base-level quality is on record; no much larger clone is a single base apart. Libraries were built with the immunoSEQ multiplex PCR assay. The clones in this table, taken by TCRdb from immuneACCESS, are in-frame only. Not every clone is retained; where verified, under half of the shortfall comes from an unresolved V gene, and the cause of the rest is unknown. This sample comprises some 46,000 clones, roughly three quarters of them detected only once. The ten largest clones take up about 2.7% of the sample. This entry comes from a study of radiotherapy plus CTLA-4 blockade in lung cancer (dated by TCRdb to the late 2010s). Concerning the study at large: Among the enrolled patients, approximately 18% had an objective response, and less than 40% reached disease control. Overall study results and their limits: TCR clones derived from tumors expanded in peripheral blood after treatment with radiotherapy and ipilimumab. The strongest predictors of response, as reported, were early dynamic changes in blood T cell clones along with a rise in serum interferon-beta after radiation.

Focal radiation therapy combined with CTLA-4 blockade (ipilimumab) was tested in patients with chemo-refractory metastatic non-small-cell lung cancer. Source: peripheral blood, taken from a patient treated with radiotherapy plus ipilimumab. The source of this sequence is a human donor with non-small cell lung cancer whose response to radiotherapy plus ipilimumab could not be evaluated.

The CDR3 reads as follows: CASSPTSRGETQYF. The DNA sequence is as follows: TGTGCCAGCAGCCCCACTTCAAGGGGGGAGACCCAGTACTTC. The chain is encoded by TRBV7-9 joined to TRBJ2-5; TRBD1 is possibly the D segment (6 matching bases). Cut back by 5 bases and 5 bases, the V and J ends lie 15 bases apart. Counted from cysteine to phenylalanine, this CDR3 has 14 amino acids. The CDR3 DNA has 42 bases and is translated from base 1. In the germline V gene (reference sequence), CDR1 corresponds to SEHNR and CDR2 to FQNEAQ.